This TCR beta chain derives from a study of T cell responses to AZD1222 COVID-19 vaccine (dated by TCRdb to the early 2020s). Concerning the study at large: Because spike-specific TCR depth and breadth did not differ between the two schedules, AZD1222 recipients who got a second dose at roughly 4 weeks were pooled with those who got a second dose at roughly 12 weeks. TCR sequencing covered over 230 trial participants: 200 to 220 given two doses of AZD1222 and approximately 26 given two doses of MenACWY control vaccine. Trial participants were enrolled into age subgroups of 18-55, 56-69 and 70-plus years, which contained about 160, 30 and 59 TCR-sequenced participants, respectively. Broader findings and caveats from the paper: No day 14 peak-response samples were available, so repertoires were characterized only after the peak T cell response. A significant rise in spike-specific TCR breadth and depth was observed after two AZD1222 doses relative to day 0 and relative to MenACWY recipients. Epitopes outside the regions mutated in the B.1.351 and B.1.1.7 variants were reportedly recognized by nearly half of the unique spike-specific TCRs. Vaccine-associated CD4 TCRs spanned the whole spike protein, with dominant responses in regions 160-218 and 743-854. Conclusions about previously exposed vaccinees were limited because only six AZD1222 recipients were SARS-CoV-2 seropositive at baseline. The 56-69-year group was small, and its depth increase did not reach significance, likely because of low power. Participants were mostly white British and included more females than males, and it was suggested by the authors that clonal diversity may have been underestimated.

The CDR3, from cysteine to phenylalanine, totals 16 residues. Here the CDR3 DNA is all that survives: 48 bases in frame from base 1. Trimming accounts for 6 bases at V and 4 bases at J, while the number of junction bases matched to no gene is 10. The germline V gene (reference sequence) yields WNHNN for CDR1 and SYGVQD for CDR2. Note on this clone: Its antigen remains undetermined. Base qualities are not recorded, but no much larger clone differs from it by a single base.

The CDR3 regions of human TCRbeta chains were analyzed by immunosequencing. Under the source paper's analysis protocol: Repertoire TCRs were matched against a reference library of SARS-CoV-2-specific TCRs generated with the MIRA antigen-specificity platform. Breadth meant the fraction of unique TCRs that were SARS-CoV-2-associated, whereas depth meant the fraction of total T cells that were SARS-CoV-2-associated. Using the MIRA data, each spike-specific TCR was assigned both to the spike region to which the TCR was reactive and to a CD4 or CD8 class. Log10-transformed breadth and depth values were compared by one-way ANOVA with Sidak's multiple comparisons tests. TCRdb stores this immuneACCESS table with in-frame sequences only. Part of the clones is absent; in the studies checked, under half of the shortfall reflects unresolved V genes, and no reason is known for the rest. V, J and clone size are those of that table, while D and trimming were read from the DNA. The sample has some 130,000 clones on record, approximately 90% of them singletons. Under 4% of the sample lies in the top ten.

The time point label, as the study defines it: baseline before first vaccination. The vaccinee samples were drawn from two UK trials, COV001 and COV002, one of which was a single-blind randomized controlled phase 2/3 trial testing AZD1222 (ChAdOx1 nCoV-19) in healthy adults. For TCRbeta chain sequencing, PBMC samples were collected from trial participants at day 0 and at day 28 after the second dose. Sequencing used peripheral blood, obtained on day 0 of AZD1222 vaccination. This clonotype was sampled from an adult in good health. The chain is encoded by TRBV10-1 joined to TRBJ2-2, with 8 bases matching TRBD2. The CDR3 region reads CASRNSGTSSTGELFF. The bases are TGCGCCAGCAGGAATTCTGGGACTAGTTCCACCGGGGAGCTGTTTTTT.